The present entry profiles one T cell receptor beta chain with its context. The data were produced by immunoSEQ multiplex PCR, yet TCRdb's version contains in-frame clones alone and is incomplete. The sample lists about 190,000 clones; 82% were seen once. This specimen comes from a study of blood T cell repertoires in COVID-19. As for the study in general: T cells, B-cell-depleted T cells, or PBMCs provided the cDNA or gDNA that served as material.

Germline assignment: CDR1 MRHNA and CDR2 SNTAGT. With 8 bases removed from V and 1 base from J, the gap between germline ends came to 9 bases. The CDR3 has 14 amino acids. Seattle patient enrollment occurred during active infection, with longitudinal follow-up thereafter. The specimen sequenced was peripheral blood. The chain uses TRBV6-4 and TRBJ2-6; D not certain. The clonotype comes from a woman aged 60-75 years with COVID-19, enrolled during active disease. CDR3 in amino acids: CASATESGANVLTF. The CDR3 DNA is TGTGCCAGCGCTACGGAGTCTGGGGCCAACGTCCTGACTTTC.